Each of the 32 T cell receptor beta chains below was sequenced from the same sample in a study of post-analysis software for immune sequencing data. TCR beta libraries were prepared from cDNA with unique molecular identifiers. TCRdb reprocessed the PCR reads with MiXCR, giving one entry per CDR3 protein. Of hundreds of thousands of distinct CDR3 sequences listed, just under 30% are singletons. Study outcomes and limitations: Patients had higher frequencies than controls of a handful of TRBV segments, including TRBV5-6, TRBV5-1 and TRBV20-1.

No antigen has been assigned to these receptors. Source material: blood. These receptor sequences come from a girl aged 10 to 17 with multiple sclerosis.

The CDR3: CSARPLGTSGRGYEQYF. DNA of the CDR3: TGCAGTGCTCGCCCGCTCGGTACTAGCGGGAGGGGGTACGAGCAGTACTTC. The rearrangement links TRBV20-1 to TRBJ2-7; 13 nucleotides match TRBD2. This CDR3 has 17 amino acids. CDR1 and CDR2 (germline): DFQATT, SNEGSKA (reference sequence). J was trimmed by 4 bases and V by 5 bases; bases with no gene match: 14.

V and J are TRBV2 and TRBJ2-2; TRBD1 is a possible D gene (5 bases). Trimming left V 2 bases short and J 3 bases short, with 10 bases between. CDR3 size: 15 residues. CDR1 is SNHLY, CDR2 FYNNEI, per germline. The DNA for the CDR3 is TGTGCCAGCAGTGAATTCAGGGTACACACCGGGGAGCTGTTTTTT. Amino acids: CASSEFRVHTGELFF.

The chain couples TRBV6-1 to TRBJ2-7; 10 bases align to TRBD1. J was trimmed by 2 bases and V by 6 bases; bases with no gene match: 13. The CDR3 has 17 residues. CDR1 and CDR2 (germline): MNHNS, SASEGT. CDR3: CASRTDRGGPNAYEQYF. As DNA, the CDR3 is TGTGCCAGCAGAACGGACAGGGGGGGCCCCAATGCCTACGAGCAGTACTTC.

The chain links TRBV29-1 to TRBJ2-5, with TRBD2 matching 8 bases. The DNA end favors TRBJ2-7, so the J call may be wrong. The CDR3 totals 13 residues. The germline V gene has CDR1 SQVTM and CDR2 ANQGSEA. The CDR3 region has the DNA TGCAGCGTTGATTTAGCGGGAACTTACGAGCAGTACTTC. Its protein product is CSVDLAGTYEQYF.

The genes are TRBV9 and TRBJ2-5; no clear D. CDR1 SGDLS and CDR2 YYNGEE come from the germline V gene. The CDR3 sequence is 14 residues long. The ends were cut back, 0 bases at V and 5 bases at J, with 11 bases in the middle. In DNA form, the CDR3 reads TGTGCCAGCAGCGTAGGTGGTAGCTCGGAGACCCAGTACTTC. Residues: CASSVGGSSETQYF.

The rearrangement links TRBV7-2 to TRBJ1-1, with a weak D call TRBD1 (5 bases). Germline loops: CDR1 SGHTA, CDR2 FQGNSA. Trimming stripped 1 base from V and 2 bases from J, with 14 bases between. The CDR3 sequence is 16 residues long. As DNA, the CDR3 is TGTGCCAGCAGCTTAGAGAGAGGGGAGGGAAACACTGAAGCTTTCTTT. Residues: CASSLERGEGNTEAFF.

This clonotype was picked up a small number of times. This CDR3 reads CSAARWGRSNSPLHF. The CDR3 DNA sequence: TGCAGTGCTGCCCGTTGGGGCAGGAGTAATTCACCCCTCCACTTT. The V call is TRBV20-1, the J call TRBJ1-6; TRBD1 is a possible D gene (5 bases). CDR1 and CDR2 (germline): DFQATT, SNEGSKA (reference sequence). The V end was cut by 5 bases, the J end by 6 bases, with 17 bases between. CDR3 length equals 15 residues.

This clonotype was detected only a few times. This rearrangement joins TRBV15 to TRBJ2-7; perhaps D is TRBD1 or TRBD2 (5 bases each). The CDR3 has 16 amino acids. V was pared by 3 bases and J by 2 bases, with 17 bases between. Germline V gene lookup returns CDR1 LNHNV and CDR2 YYDKDF (reference sequence). The CDR3 DNA follows: TGTGCCACCAGCAGTTTTTGGGGGACCTTCCCCTACGAGCAGTACTTC. Translation: CATSSFWGTFPYEQYF.

This clonotype has only a few counts. The V and J genes are TRBV7-2 and TRBJ2-3; 8 bases fit TRBD2. The CDR3 consists of 17 residues. Germline lookup yields CDR1 SGHTA and CDR2 FQGNSA. With 1 base clipped from V and 0 bases from J, the junction kept 6 bases outside the gene matches. The CDR3 DNA sequence: TGTGCCAGCAGCTTAGTTGGAACTAGCGGCAGCACAGATACGCAGTATTTT. It encodes CASSLVGTSGSTDTQYF.

V usage is TRBV7-2 and J usage is TRBJ2-7, with 13 positions matching TRBD2. Per germline, CDR1 SGHTA and CDR2 FQGNSA. With 4 bases clipped from V and 5 bases from J, the junction kept 5 bases outside the gene matches. This CDR3 has 15 residues. CDR3 in DNA: TGTGCCAGCAGCTCGGCGGGACTAGCGGGAAACGAGCAGTACTTC. Its protein is CASSSAGLAGNEQYF.

The rearrangement uses TRBV30 and TRBJ1-4; D is perhaps TRBD1 (6 bases). The CDR3 totals 14 residues. V gave up 1 base and J gave up 8 bases, with 14 bases separating them. From germline, CDR1 is GTSNPN and CDR2 SVGIG (reference sequence). In DNA, the CDR3 is TGTGCCTGGAGTGCGGGGGCGGTGATCGAAAAACTGTTTTTT. Its protein is CAWSAGAVIEKLFF.

The V call is TRBV7-9, the J call TRBJ2-1; D perhaps matches TRBD2 (6 bases). The length of the CDR3 is 14 residues. Trimming removed 4 bases from V and 6 bases from J, with 13 bases in between. Per the germline V gene, CDR1 is SEHNR and CDR2 is FQNEAQ (reference sequence). For the CDR3, the DNA is TGTGCCAGCAGCTGGGGGGAAAATACCAATGAGCAGTTCTTC. This translates into CASSWGENTNEQFF.

There are a few counts of this clonotype. The V and J genes are TRBV5-5 and TRBJ2-1; 8 positions match TRBD2. With V trimmed by 2 bases and J by 0 bases, 4 bases remained unmatched. Germline V gene sequence: CDR1 SGHKS, CDR2 YYEKEE (reference sequence). This CDR3 has 16 amino acids. DNA for the CDR3: TGTGCCAGCAGCTTCGACGGGGGGGACTCCTACAATGAGCAGTTCTTC. This gives the protein CASSFDGGDSYNEQFF.

This chain joins TRBV20-1 and TRBJ2-1; tentatively, D is TRBD1 or TRBD2 (5 bases each). The CDR3 length is 16 residues. Trimming stripped 6 bases from V and 2 bases from J, with 20 bases between. The germline CDR1 and CDR2 sequences are DFQATT and SNEGSKA (reference sequence). The CDR3 sequence: CSAITGTNKAYNEQFF. CDR3 nucleotides: TGCAGTGCCATTACCGGGACCAATAAGGCCTACAATGAGCAGTTCTTC.

The chain couples TRBV15 to TRBJ2-5; D gene unclear. Germline loops: CDR1 LNHNV, CDR2 YYDKDF (reference sequence). The CDR3 length is 13 residues. V was clipped by 7 bases and J by 3 bases, with 12 bases between them. CDR3 in DNA: TGTGCCACCAAGGAAGCAGGAAAAGAGACCCAGTACTTC. It specifies CATKEAGKETQYF.

This clonotype was observed many times. The J gene is TRBJ2-5, the V gene TRBV29-1, with 7 bases fitting TRBD1. CDR3 length: 14 amino acids. V lost 7 bases and J lost 5; bases outside the gene matches: 13. Germline assignment: CDR1 SQVTM and CDR2 ANQGSEA. The CDR3 reads CSAPGTDRPETQYF. The CDR3, as DNA: TGCAGCGCCCCCGGGACAGATAGACCGGAGACCCAGTACTTC.

The chain couples TRBV7-9 to TRBJ2-1; D is possibly TRBD1 or TRBD2 (5 bases each). The CDR3 is made up of 14 amino acids. Germline V gene data show CDR1 as SEHNR and CDR2 as FQNEAQ (reference sequence). Deletions cut 2 bases from V and 5 bases from J, with 10 bases between. This CDR3 reads CASSLQGPHNEQFF. In DNA form, the CDR3 reads TGTGCCAGCAGCTTACAGGGACCGCACAATGAGCAGTTCTTC.

The V call is TRBV20-1, the J call TRBJ2-5; TRBD2 agrees at 9 bases. CDR1 is DFQATT and CDR2 is SNEGSKA in the germline V gene (reference sequence). With 5 bases clipped from V and 6 bases from J, the junction kept 7 bases outside the gene matches. The CDR3 extends over 13 amino acids. The chain's CDR3 is CSARLAVGKTQYF. CDR3 nucleotides: TGCAGTGCTCGACTAGCGGTTGGGAAGACCCAGTACTTC.

V and J are TRBV9 and TRBJ2-1, with D hard to call. Trimming stripped 0 bases from V and 6 bases from J, with 7 bases between. CDR3 length equals 13 residues. CDR1 and CDR2 (germline): SGDLS, YYNGEE. DNA of the CDR3: TGTGCCAGCAGCGTAGGGGATTTCAATGAGCAGTTCTTC. Protein product: CASSVGDFNEQFF.

The chain recombines TRBV7-2 with TRBJ2-3, with 9 positions matching TRBD2. Germline CDR1 SGHTA, CDR2 FQGNSA. CDR3 size: 15 residues. The V and J ends lost 5 bases and 4 bases, in that order; junction bases with no gene match: 7. CDR3 coding DNA: TGTGCCAGCAGCGCTAGCGGGAAGAGCGCAGATACGCAGTATTTT. As protein: CASSASGKSADTQYF.

The gene calls are TRBV6-5 and TRBJ2-3; D is unclear. Looked up from germline, CDR1 is MNHEY and CDR2 is SVGAGI. This CDR3 comprises 13 residues. With 2 bases removed from V and 7 bases from J, the gap between germline ends came to 10 bases. CDR3 residues: CASSYKNSHTQYF. DNA for the CDR3: TGTGCCAGCAGTTACAAAAACAGTCATACGCAGTATTTT.

The CDR3 coding sequence is TGTGCCAGCAGTCCAGGGGAGAATAGCAATCAGCCCCAGCATTTT. Encoded protein: CASSPGENSNQPQHF. This chain links TRBV27 with TRBJ1-5, with a tentative D call TRBD1 (6 bases). CDR3 length: 15 residues. V was trimmed by 5 bases and J by 0 bases, leaving 11 bases between them. CDR1 MNHEY and CDR2 SMNVEV come from the germline V gene (reference sequence).

V is TRBV20-1 and J is TRBJ2-4; no definite D call. Judging by the DNA end, TRBJ2-7 fits better; the J call may be wrong. This CDR3 contains 11 residues. Germline loops: CDR1 DFQATT, CDR2 SNEGSKA (reference sequence). The CDR3: CSARFGYEQYF. As DNA, the CDR3 is TGCAGTGCTAGATTTGGGTACGAGCAGTACTTC.

This clonotype was picked up a small number of times. The rearrangement links TRBV9 to TRBJ2-7, with D uncertain. Germline V gene lookup returns CDR1 SGDLS and CDR2 YYNGEE. This CDR3 spans 14 amino acids. The V end lost 3 bases, the J end lost 6 bases, and 16 bases lay between the germline ends. DNA for the CDR3: TGTGCCAGCAGCGCCACCGGACGGGCCCGCGAGCAGTACTTC. This gives the protein CASSATGRAREQYF.

This clonotype was found a few times. The chain joins TRBV6-2 or TRBV6-3 to TRBJ2-7; weak D call: TRBD2 (7 bases). The CDR3 runs to 13 residues. V was pared by 8 bases and J by 5 bases, with 16 bases between. Germline loops: CDR1 MNHEY, CDR2 SVGEGT. CDR3 coding DNA: TGTGCCAGCTCCAGGGGAGGGGACCACGAGCAGTACTTC. This codes for CASSRGGDHEQYF.

This clonotype was counted a single time. This sequence joins TRBV5-6 and TRBJ1-6; D remains ambiguous. Trimming pared 2 bases from V and 6 bases from J, leaving 18 bases between. The CDR3 is 17 residues long. CDR1 is SGHDT, CDR2 YYEEEE, per germline. The CDR3 nucleotides are TGTGCCAGCAGCTTATTTTGGGGATCGGCGGGTAATTCACCCCTCCACTTT. This sequence encodes CASSLFWGSAGNSPLHF.

This clonotype came up a few times. This chain joins TRBV7-2 and TRBJ2-7; unclear D gene. Near its end, the DNA agrees better with TRBJ2-5, so the J call may be wrong. This CDR3 has 12 residues. Germline V gene lookup returns CDR1 SGHTA and CDR2 FQGNSA. The CDR3 coding sequence is TGTGCCAGCAGCCGCATCTCGGAGACCCAGTACTTC. Its protein is CASSRISETQYF.

This clonotype appeared a few times. The chain is built from TRBV20-1 and TRBJ2-7, with 7 bases lining up with TRBD2. The CDR3 totals 18 residues. The germline gives CDR1 DFQATT, CDR2 SNEGSKA (reference sequence). With 0 bases clipped from V and 1 base from J, the junction kept 15 bases outside the gene matches. The CDR3, as DNA: TGCAGTGCTAGAGATTGGAAGCGGCTAGCGGTCCCGTCCTACGAGCAGTACTTC. This codes for CSARDWKRLAVPSYEQYF.

The chain has TRBV12-1 and TRBJ1-4; the tabulated D call, TRBD1, remains unverified against the DNA. TRBV12-1 is tagged as a pseudogene. The CDR3 length is 16 residues. CDR3 nucleotide sequence: TGTGCCAGCAGCCGGCCGGGGCAGGACTCAAATGAAAAACTGTTTTTT. Protein sequence: CASSRPGQDSNEKLFF.

V is TRBV6-8 and J is TRBJ1-5, with D perhaps TRBD1 (5 bases). Germline lookup yields CDR1 MNHGY and CDR2 SAAAGT. CDR3 size: 12 residues. V was cut by 6 bases and J by 8 bases, with 11 bases left in between. CDR3 DNA: TGTGCCAGCAGCCTAAACAGGAAGCCCCAGCATTTT. Protein product: CASSLNRKPQHF.

This clonotype was picked up a small number of times. This chain uses TRBV3-1 with TRBJ2-1; unclear D gene. The CDR3 contains 17 residues. Trimming cost V 0 bases and J 0 bases, with 12 bases left between them. Looked up from germline, CDR1 is LGHDT and CDR2 is YNNKEL (reference sequence). CDR3 region: CASSQEEEWSSYNEQFF. CDR3 sequence (DNA): TGTGCCAGCAGCCAAGAGGAAGAGTGGAGCTCCTACAATGAGCAGTTCTTC.

J is TRBJ1-6 and V is TRBV20-1, with TRBD1 identical over 7 bases. The CDR3 consists of 14 residues. From germline, CDR1 is DFQATT and CDR2 SNEGSKA (reference sequence). The V segment lost 4 bases and the J segment 8 bases; nucleotides outside the gene matches: 8. The CDR3 DNA is TGCAGTGCTACCAGGGACAGACGCGATTCACCCCTCCACTTT. Translated: CSATRDRRDSPLHF.